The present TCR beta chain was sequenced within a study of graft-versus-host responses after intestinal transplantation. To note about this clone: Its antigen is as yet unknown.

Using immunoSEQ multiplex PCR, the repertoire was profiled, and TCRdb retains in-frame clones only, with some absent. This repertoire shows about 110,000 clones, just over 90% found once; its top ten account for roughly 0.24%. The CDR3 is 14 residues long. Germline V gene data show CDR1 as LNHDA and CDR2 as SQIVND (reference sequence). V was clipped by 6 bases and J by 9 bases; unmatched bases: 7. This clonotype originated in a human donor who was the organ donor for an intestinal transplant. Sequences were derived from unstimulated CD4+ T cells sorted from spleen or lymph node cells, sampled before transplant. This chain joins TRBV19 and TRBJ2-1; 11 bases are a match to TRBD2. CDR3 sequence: CASSVLAGEGEQFF. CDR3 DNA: TGTGCCAGTAGCGTACTAGCGGGAGAAGGTGAGCAGTTCTTC.